Listed below are T cell receptor beta chains from one sample, sequenced in a study of blood T cells in healthy people across ages. Each CDR3 protein is one row after TCRdb ran MiXCR on the 5' RACE reads. The table records over 1,500,000 distinct CDR3 sequences, about 50% of them present only once. The sequenced sample was blood. The receptor source for this set is a woman in her thirties or forties in good health. Each CDR3 is given with its conserved first and last residue. Each record gives: V gene, J gene, CDR3 protein.

TRBV7-8	TRBJ2-5	CASSLVAGARRETQYF
TRBV28	TRBJ1-5	CASSSGGLPNQPQHF
TRBV4-1	TRBJ2-1	CASSQDRETQFF
TRBV2	TRBJ2-5	CASTGWQETQYF
TRBV12-3/TRBV12-4	TRBJ2-3	CASSPRTLRPTSGGDYTDTQYF
TRBV9	TRBJ1-2	CASSPTGTSNYGYTF
TRBV5-1	TRBJ2-3	CASSSLGRVGTDTQYF
TRBV29-1	TRBJ2-3	CSVTVTDTQYF
TRBV7-9	TRBJ2-5	CASSLAVSSQETQYF
TRBV18	TRBJ2-3	CASSPGTGGTDTQYF
TRBV6-1	TRBJ2-1	CASIISRWAGAPGNEQFF
TRBV5-1	TRBJ1-5	CASSSIPGGQPQHF
TRBV4-3	TRBJ1-2	CASSQGRGLSYGYTF
TRBV7-8	NA	CASSSPRDRGGETQYF
TRBV6-2/TRBV6-3	TRBJ2-2	CASSPATGGFVGELFF
TRBV28	TRBJ2-3	CASNGETPSTDTQYF
TRBV6-2/TRBV6-3	TRBJ2-7	CASSYIGTGDYEQYF
TRBV9	TRBJ2-5	CASSLDSRGETQYF
TRBV6-2/TRBV6-3	TRBJ1-2	CASTQNTGGPSPGYTF
TRBV29-1	TRBJ1-5	CSVEGPGDQSKTQHF
TRBV5-1	TRBJ2-7	CASSLAPGSPYEQYF
TRBV11-2	TRBJ1-2	CASSLGGFPAPNYGYTF
TRBV15	TRBJ2-7	CATSTGDVTYEQYF
TRBV18	TRBJ1-5	CASSPDPVSNQPQHF
TRBV20-1	NA	CSAKTSGSYEQYF
TRBV20-1	TRBJ2-5	CSARDPTSGGAGETQYF
TRBV5-1	TRBJ2-5	CASFISGLQETQYF
TRBV7-9	TRBJ1-2	CASSLARGYGYTF
TRBV27	TRBJ2-3	CASSSPTGFTDTQYF
TRBV28	TRBJ1-5	CASSLRAGSQPQHF
TRBV29-1	TRBJ2-5	CSVGQANQETQYF
TRBV6-1	TRBJ2-3	CASSVDTSSTDTQYF
TRBV6-6	TRBJ2-3	CASSSPGQGGTDTQYF
TRBV6-2/TRBV6-3	TRBJ2-3	CASSPGTLNTDTQYF
TRBV2	TRBJ2-1	CASSASFLGGEQFF
TRBV5-1	TRBJ2-3	CASSSEDSDTQYF
TRBV6-6	TRBJ1-6	CASSLRRHDSPLHF
TRBV29-1	TRBJ2-2	CSVLGVPTGELFF
TRBV29-1	TRBJ1-5	CGVRDGGFNQPQHF
TRBV6-2/TRBV6-3	TRBJ2-5	CASINYGGSWETQYF
TRBV20-1	TRBJ2-3	CSARLPGGTDTQYF
TRBV27	TRBJ2-3	CASRMDRVADTQYF
TRBV20-1	TRBJ1-2	CSASQGQFYGYTF
TRBV15	TRBJ2-5	CATSRDTLFSGAETQYF
TRBV12-3/TRBV12-4	TRBJ2-3	CASSFYRGTDTQYF
TRBV28	TRBJ2-3	CASSLTNTQYF
TRBV12-3/TRBV12-4	TRBJ2-4	CASSSPERGIDIQYF
TRBV28	TRBJ2-7	CTSSFAVGGGAYEQYF